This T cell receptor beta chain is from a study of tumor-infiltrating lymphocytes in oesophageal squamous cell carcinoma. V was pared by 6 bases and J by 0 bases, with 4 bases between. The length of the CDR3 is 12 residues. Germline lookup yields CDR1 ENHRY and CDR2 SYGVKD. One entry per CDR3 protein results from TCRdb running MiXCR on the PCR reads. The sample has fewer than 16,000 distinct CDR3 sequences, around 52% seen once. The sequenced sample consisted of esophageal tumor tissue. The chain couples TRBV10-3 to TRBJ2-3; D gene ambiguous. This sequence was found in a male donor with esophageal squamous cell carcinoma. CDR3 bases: TGTGCCATCAGGGGTAGCACAGATACGCAGTATTTT. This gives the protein CAIRGSTDTQYF.